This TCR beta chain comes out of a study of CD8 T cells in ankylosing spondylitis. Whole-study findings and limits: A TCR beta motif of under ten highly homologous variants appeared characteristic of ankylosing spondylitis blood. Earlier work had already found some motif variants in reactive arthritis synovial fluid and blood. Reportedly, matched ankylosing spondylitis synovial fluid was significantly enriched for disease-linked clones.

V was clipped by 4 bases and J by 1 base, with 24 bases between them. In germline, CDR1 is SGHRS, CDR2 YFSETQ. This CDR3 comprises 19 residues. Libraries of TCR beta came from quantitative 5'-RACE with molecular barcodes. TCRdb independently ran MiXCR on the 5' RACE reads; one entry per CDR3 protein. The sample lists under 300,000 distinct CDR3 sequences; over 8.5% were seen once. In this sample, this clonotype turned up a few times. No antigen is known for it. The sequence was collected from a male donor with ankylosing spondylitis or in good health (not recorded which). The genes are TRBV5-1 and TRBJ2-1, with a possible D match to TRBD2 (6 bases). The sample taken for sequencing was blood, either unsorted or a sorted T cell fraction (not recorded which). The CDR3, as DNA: TGCGCCAGCAGCGGAAGCCGGGGAGGAAAGGTATATTCCTACAATGAGCAGTTCTTC. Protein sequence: CASSGSRGGKVYSYNEQFF.